This T cell receptor beta chain was sequenced in a study of T cell changes during pregnancy in multiple sclerosis. The germline V gene encodes CDR1 SGHNT and CDR2 YENEEA. After removal of 1 base from V and 3 bases from J, the junction contained 10 bases not matched to a gene. The CDR3 is 17 residues long. Profiling relied on immunoSEQ multiplex PCR, and the TCRdb table lists in-frame clones only, not all of them. The table has 40,000 to 60,000 clones, about 93% seen once. This clone occurred once. The V and J genes are TRBV11-3 and TRBJ1-1; TRBD1 matches 8 bases. The clonotype was recovered from a female donor with multiple sclerosis, enrolled in a pregnancy study. Sequencing was performed on CD4+ T cells from peripheral blood mononuclear cells, taken in the first trimester of pregnancy. CDR3 in DNA: TGTGCCAGCAGCTTAGGACGCAGGGGGCGCAGGGACACTGAAGCTTTCTTT. This sequence encodes CASSLGRRGRRDTEAFF. Complete variable domain (other parts from reference TRBV11-3 and TRBJ1-1): EAGVVQSPRYKIIEKKQPVAFWCNPISGHNTLYWYLQNLGQGPELLIRYENEEAVDDSQLPKDRFSAERLKGVDSTLKIQPAELGDSAVYLCASSLGRRGRRDTEAFFGQGTRLTVV.